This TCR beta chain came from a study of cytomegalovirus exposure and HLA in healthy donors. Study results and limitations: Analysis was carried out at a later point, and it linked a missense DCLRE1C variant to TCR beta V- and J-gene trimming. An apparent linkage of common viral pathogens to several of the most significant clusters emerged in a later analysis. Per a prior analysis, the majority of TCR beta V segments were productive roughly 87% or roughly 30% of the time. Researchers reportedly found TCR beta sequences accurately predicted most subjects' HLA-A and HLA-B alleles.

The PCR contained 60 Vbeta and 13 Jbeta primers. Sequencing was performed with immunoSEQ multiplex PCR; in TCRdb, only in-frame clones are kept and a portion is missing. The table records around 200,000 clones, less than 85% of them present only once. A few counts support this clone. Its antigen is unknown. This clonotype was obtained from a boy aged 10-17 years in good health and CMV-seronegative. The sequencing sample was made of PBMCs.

CDR3 DNA: TGTGCCAGCAGTGTTCTAGTCCCCGAGCAGTTCTTC. Residues: CASSVLVPEQFF. The chain recombines TRBV6-6 with TRBJ2-1; D ambiguous. Trimming cost V 5 bases and J 10 bases, with 12 bases left between them. The germline gives CDR1 MNHNY, CDR2 SVGAGI (reference sequence). This CDR3 contains 12 residues.